These T cell receptor beta chains were read from a single sample in a study of blood T cell repertoires in COVID-19. The table came from immunoSEQ multiplex PCR; TCRdb's copy has only in-frame clones and leaves some out. The data contain fewer than 350,000 clones, around 86% of them singletons. Sequenced sample: PBMCs or T cells enriched from blood (not recorded which). These receptors came from a man in his sixties who had recovered from COVID-19. The CDR3 runs from the conserved cysteine through the conserved F or W. Fields, in order: V gene, J gene, D gene, clone size, CDR3 DNA, CDR3 protein. The D gene is left open where the match is weak. Expanded clones get a size class; other rows say once, few or many, or leave the size out.

V gene: TRBV4-3
J gene: TRBJ2-7
D gene: -
clone size: -
CDR3 DNA: TGCGCCAGCAGCCAAGAGAGGCAGTATAGATATTACGAGCAGTACTTC
CDR3 protein: CASSQERQYRYYEQYF

V gene: TRBV28
J gene: TRBJ2-1
D gene: TRBD2
clone size: -
CDR3 DNA: TGTGCCAGCAGTTTAGAACAGACTAGCGGGAGGTTCAATGAGCAGTTCTTC
CDR3 protein: CASSLEQTSGRFNEQFF

V gene: TRBV27
J gene: TRBJ2-3
D gene: -
clone size: -
CDR3 DNA: TGTGCCAGCAGTTTGTTGAGGGAGGCTGCCACAGATACGCAGTATTTT
CDR3 protein: CASSLLREAATDTQYF

V gene: TRBV3-1/TRBV3-2
J gene: TRBJ2-2
D gene: -
clone size: -
CDR3 DNA: TGTGCCAGCAGCCTAATTGAGGGGGAGCTGTTTTTT
CDR3 protein: CASSLIEGELFF

V gene: TRBV2
J gene: TRBJ2-5
D gene: TRBD1
clone size: -
CDR3 DNA: TGTGCCGGAGGACAGGGGTTACGAGAGACCCAGTACTTC
CDR3 protein: CAGGQGLRETQYF

V gene: TRBV10-1
J gene: TRBJ2-4
D gene: TRBD2
clone size: once
CDR3 DNA: TGCGCCAGCAGTGAATCCGTGGGGACTACAAAAAACATTCAGTACTTC
CDR3 protein: CASSESVGTTKNIQYF

V gene: TRBV5-1
J gene: TRBJ1-2
D gene: -
clone size: once
CDR3 DNA: TGCGCCAGCAGCCCCCGAGGAGAAGGCTACACCTTC
CDR3 protein: CASSPRGEGYTF

V gene: TRBV6-5
J gene: TRBJ2-7
D gene: -
clone size: -
CDR3 DNA: TGTGCCAGCAGTTACGGAGGGAACTCCTACGAGCAGTACTTC
CDR3 protein: CASSYGGNSYEQYF

V gene: TRBV7-3
J gene: TRBJ2-3
D gene: TRBD2
clone size: few
CDR3 DNA: TGTGCCAGCAGCCTTCCTGGACTAGCGGGCACAGATACGCAGTATTTT
CDR3 protein: CASSLPGLAGTDTQYF

V gene: TRBV5-1
J gene: TRBJ2-7
D gene: TRBD1
clone size: -
CDR3 DNA: TGCGCCAGCAGCGGGACAGGGATTAGCTACGAGCAGTACTTC
CDR3 protein: CASSGTGISYEQYF

V gene: TRBV19
J gene: TRBJ1-5
D gene: TRBD1
clone size: -
CDR3 DNA: TGTGCCAGTAGTCCCGGACAGGATAGCAATCAGCCCCAGCATTTT
CDR3 protein: CASSPGQDSNQPQHF

V gene: TRBV27
J gene: TRBJ1-2
D gene: TRBD1
clone size: -
CDR3 DNA: TGTGCCAGCAGTCAACTCGGGACAGAGGGGGCTAACTATGGCTACACCTTC
CDR3 protein: CASSQLGTEGANYGYTF

V gene: TRBV28
J gene: TRBJ1-6
D gene: TRBD1
clone size: -
CDR3 DNA: TGTGCCAGCATCTTCAGGGGGCAAAATTCACCCCTCCACTTT
CDR3 protein: CASIFRGQNSPLHF

V gene: TRBV7-9
J gene: TRBJ2-4
D gene: -
clone size: few
CDR3 DNA: TGTGCCAGCAGCTTAGCTCAGGGGGGAAACATTCAGTACTTC
CDR3 protein: CASSLAQGGNIQYF

V gene: TRBV5-6
J gene: TRBJ1-3
D gene: -
clone size: -
CDR3 DNA: TGTGCCAGCAGCTTGGGAGCTCTGCAGGGGTCTGGAAACACCATATATTTT
CDR3 protein: CASSLGALQGSGNTIYF

V gene: TRBV4-1
J gene: TRBJ2-7
D gene: -
clone size: -
CDR3 DNA: TGCGCCAGCAGCCAAGATCCAGGCGGATCGGGAGCCTACGAGCAGTACTTC
CDR3 protein: CASSQDPGGSGAYEQYF

V gene: TRBV5-1
J gene: TRBJ2-2
D gene: TRBD2
clone size: -
CDR3 DNA: TGCGCCAGCAGCACCGATGCTAGCGGAGCGAACACCGGGGAGCTGTTTTTT
CDR3 protein: CASSTDASGANTGELFF

V gene: TRBV19
J gene: TRBJ2-3
D gene: -
clone size: -
CDR3 DNA: TGTGCCAGTACGGAGTCGAGACCCGGCACAGATACGCAGTATTTT
CDR3 protein: CASTESRPGTDTQYF

V gene: TRBV24-1
J gene: TRBJ1-5
D gene: TRBD1
clone size: -
CDR3 DNA: TGTGCCACCCGAACAGGGGGCGGCAATCAGCCCCAGCATTTT
CDR3 protein: CATRTGGGNQPQHF

V gene: TRBV28
J gene: TRBJ2-7
D gene: TRBD2
clone size: -
CDR3 DNA: TGTGCCAGCAGTAAATCCCAATCCGGGACTAGACACGAGCAGTACTTC
CDR3 protein: CASSKSQSGTRHEQYF

V gene: TRBV7-3
J gene: TRBJ2-3
D gene: -
clone size: -
CDR3 DNA: TGTGCCAGCAGCTTAACGACAGGCGTCAGCACAGATACGCAGTATTTT
CDR3 protein: CASSLTTGVSTDTQYF

V gene: TRBV7-9
J gene: TRBJ2-3
D gene: TRBD2
clone size: -
CDR3 DNA: TGTGCCAGCAGCTTGGTAATAGCGGGAGGGGTAGATACGCAGTATTTT
CDR3 protein: CASSLVIAGGVDTQYF

V gene: TRBV2
J gene: TRBJ1-5
D gene: -
clone size: -
CDR3 DNA: TGTGCCAGCAGTGATTACGAGAACCAGCCCCAGCATTTT
CDR3 protein: CASSDYENQPQHF

V gene: TRBV5-6
J gene: TRBJ2-7
D gene: -
clone size: -
CDR3 DNA: TGTGCCAGCAGCTTCCGGGACATCTTCGGCGAGCAGTACTTC
CDR3 protein: CASSFRDIFGEQYF

V gene: TRBV5-8
J gene: TRBJ2-2
D gene: TRBD2
clone size: -
CDR3 DNA: TGTGCCAGCAGCCGGATAGCGGGAGGAATCACCGGGGAGCTGTTTTTT
CDR3 protein: CASSRIAGGITGELFF

V gene: TRBV7-2
J gene: TRBJ2-2
D gene: -
clone size: -
CDR3 DNA: TGTGCCAGCAGCTACTTAGAGGGGGGAGGGAGGAGCACCGGGGAGCTGTTTTTT
CDR3 protein: CASSYLEGGGRSTGELFF

V gene: TRBV13
J gene: TRBJ2-5
D gene: TRBD1
clone size: -
CDR3 DNA: TGTGCCAGCAGCTCCCTGCTTGAGGGGGCAGAGACCCAGTACTTC
CDR3 protein: CASSSLLEGAETQYF

V gene: TRBV19
J gene: TRBJ1-1
D gene: TRBD1
clone size: -
CDR3 DNA: TGTGCCAGTAGTGCTTACAGGACAGGGGCCGACACTGAAGCTTTCTTT
CDR3 protein: CASSAYRTGADTEAFF

V gene: TRBV9
J gene: TRBJ2-3
D gene: TRBD2
clone size: -
CDR3 DNA: TGTGCCAGCAGCCCCCAGACTAGCGGGAGGGGGACAGATACGCAGTATTTT
CDR3 protein: CASSPQTSGRGTDTQYF

V gene: TRBV24-1
J gene: TRBJ2-2
D gene: TRBD1
clone size: -
CDR3 DNA: TGTGCCACCAGTGATTCGGGACAGGGGGACACCGGGGAGCTGTTTTTT
CDR3 protein: CATSDSGQGDTGELFF

V gene: TRBV28
J gene: TRBJ2-1
D gene: TRBD2
clone size: -
CDR3 DNA: TGTGCCAGCAGTAGGACTAGCGCCGTGAATGAGCAGTTCTTC
CDR3 protein: CASSRTSAVNEQFF

V gene: TRBV11-2
J gene: TRBJ1-6
D gene: -
clone size: -
CDR3 DNA: TGTGCCAGCAGCTTAGATGCAGGGTATTCACCCCTCCACTTT
CDR3 protein: CASSLDAGYSPLHF

V gene: TRBV29-1
J gene: TRBJ2-3
D gene: TRBD2
clone size: -
CDR3 DNA: TGCAGCGTTGAAGGGGGGCGGGAGGGCCGGTATACGCAGTATTTT
CDR3 protein: CSVEGGREGRYTQYF

V gene: TRBV7-6
J gene: TRBJ2-7
D gene: -
clone size: -
CDR3 DNA: TGTGCCAGCAGCTTAGCCGCGGCTGACAGAGACGAGCAGTACTTC
CDR3 protein: CASSLAAADRDEQYF

V gene: TRBV11-2
J gene: TRBJ2-2
D gene: -
clone size: -
CDR3 DNA: TGTGCCAGCAGCTTAGCCCGGACACTCTCCGGGGAGCTGTTTTTT
CDR3 protein: CASSLARTLSGELFF

V gene: TRBV28
J gene: TRBJ2-5
D gene: TRBD1
clone size: -
CDR3 DNA: TGTGCCAGCAGTCCGGACAGGGAACAAGAGACCCAGTACTTC
CDR3 protein: CASSPDREQETQYF

V gene: TRBV5-1
J gene: TRBJ2-7
D gene: -
clone size: -
CDR3 DNA: TGCGCCAGCAGCCGGCAGGTCCCGATTACCTACGAGCAGTACTTC
CDR3 protein: CASSRQVPITYEQYF

V gene: TRBV20-1
J gene: TRBJ2-1
D gene: -
clone size: -
CDR3 DNA: TGCAGTGCTACTTCCGGGGAGCAGTTCTTC
CDR3 protein: CSATSGEQFF

V gene: TRBV19
J gene: TRBJ1-6
D gene: -
clone size: few
CDR3 DNA: TGTGCCAGTAGTATCTCAGGGAATTCACCCCTCCACTTT
CDR3 protein: CASSISGNSPLHF

V gene: TRBV18
J gene: TRBJ2-7
D gene: TRBD2
clone size: -
CDR3 DNA: TGTGCCAGCTCGCCAGGGACTAGCGGTGAGCAGTACTTC
CDR3 protein: CASSPGTSGEQYF

V gene: TRBV5-1
J gene: TRBJ2-7
D gene: TRBD1
clone size: -
CDR3 DNA: TGCGCCAGCAGTTCTACAGGGGCCGCCTACGAGCAGTACTTC
CDR3 protein: CASSSTGAAYEQYF

V gene: TRBV6-5
J gene: TRBJ2-2
D gene: -
clone size: once
CDR3 DNA: TGTGCCAGCAGTTACTCCGACAGTTTCAACACCGGGGAGCTGTTTTTT
CDR3 protein: CASSYSDSFNTGELFF

V gene: TRBV7-2
J gene: TRBJ1-4
D gene: -
clone size: -
CDR3 DNA: TGTGCCAGCAGCTCGACAGGTCTAACTATTGAAACTAATGAAAAACTGTTTTTT
CDR3 protein: CASSSTGLTIETNEKLFF

V gene: TRBV19
J gene: TRBJ2-4
D gene: -
clone size: few
CDR3 DNA: TGTGCCAGTAGTATAAGTCAGGGGAACATTCAGTACTTC
CDR3 protein: CASSISQGNIQYF

V gene: TRBV2
J gene: TRBJ1-5
D gene: -
clone size: -
CDR3 DNA: TGTGCCAGCAGTGACGGGGGATCGAGCAATCAGCCCCAGCATTTT
CDR3 protein: CASSDGGSSNQPQHF